This record concerns one T cell receptor beta chain sequence. This specimen belongs to a study of blood T cell repertoires in COVID-19. The wider study: The analysed material was cDNA or gDNA that came from T cells, B-cell-depleted T cells, or PBMCs.

Germline CDR1 and CDR2: SGHDN and FVKESK. V lost 4 bases and J lost 4, with 13 bases in between. The CDR3 runs to 15 residues. Source study methods: Scientists estimated how many nucleated cells there were by amplifying reference gene primers. Libraries were prepared by immunoSEQ multiplex PCR; TCRdb keeps only in-frame clonotypes and omits some of them. For V, J and clone size, that table is used; D and trimming come from the DNA. The sample records 50,000 to 55,000 clones, about 91% being singletons. The TCR was taken from a man aged 60 to 69 with active COVID-19. The chain combines TRBV14 with TRBJ1-4; D not resolved. Input material: peripheral blood. The chain's CDR3 is CASSLRQGHNEKLFF. As DNA, the CDR3 is TGTGCCAGCAGCCTACGACAAGGCCATAATGAAAAACTGTTTTTT. Looking up the rest from reference TRBV14 and TRBJ1-4 gives the full variable domain: EAGVTQFPSHSVIEKGQTVTLRCDPISGHDNLYWYRRVMGKEIKFLLHFVKESKQDESGMPNNRFLAERTGGTYSTLKVQPAELEDSGVYFCASSLRQGHNEKLFFGSGTQLSVL.